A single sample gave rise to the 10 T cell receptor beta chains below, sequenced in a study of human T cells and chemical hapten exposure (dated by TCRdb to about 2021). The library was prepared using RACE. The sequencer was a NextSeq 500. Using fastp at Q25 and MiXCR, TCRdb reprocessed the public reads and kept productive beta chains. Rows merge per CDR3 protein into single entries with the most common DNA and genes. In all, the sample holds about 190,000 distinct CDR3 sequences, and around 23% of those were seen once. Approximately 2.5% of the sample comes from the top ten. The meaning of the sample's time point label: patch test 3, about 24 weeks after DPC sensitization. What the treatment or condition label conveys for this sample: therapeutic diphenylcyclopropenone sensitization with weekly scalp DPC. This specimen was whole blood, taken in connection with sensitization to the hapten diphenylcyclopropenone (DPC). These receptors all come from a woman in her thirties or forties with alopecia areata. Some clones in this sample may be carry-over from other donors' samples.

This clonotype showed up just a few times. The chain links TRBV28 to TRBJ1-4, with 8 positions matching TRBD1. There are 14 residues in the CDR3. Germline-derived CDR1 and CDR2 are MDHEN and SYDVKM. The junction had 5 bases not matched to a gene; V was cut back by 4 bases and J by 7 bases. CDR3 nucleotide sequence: TGTGCCAGCAGTTCTCCGACAGGGGCTGAAAAACTGTTTTTT. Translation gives CASSSPTGAEKLFF.

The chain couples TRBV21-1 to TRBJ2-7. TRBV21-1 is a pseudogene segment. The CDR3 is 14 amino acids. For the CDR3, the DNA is TGTGCCAGCAGCCAAACTATAAAGCGATACGAGCAGTACTTC. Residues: CASSQTIKRYEQYF.

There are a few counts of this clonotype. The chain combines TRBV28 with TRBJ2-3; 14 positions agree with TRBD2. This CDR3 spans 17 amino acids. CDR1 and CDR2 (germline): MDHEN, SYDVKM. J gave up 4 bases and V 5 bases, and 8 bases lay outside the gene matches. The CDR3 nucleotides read TGTGCCAGCAGTCCGCGACTAGCGGGAGGGGGGGCAGATACGCAGTATTTT. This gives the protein CASSPRLAGGGADTQYF.

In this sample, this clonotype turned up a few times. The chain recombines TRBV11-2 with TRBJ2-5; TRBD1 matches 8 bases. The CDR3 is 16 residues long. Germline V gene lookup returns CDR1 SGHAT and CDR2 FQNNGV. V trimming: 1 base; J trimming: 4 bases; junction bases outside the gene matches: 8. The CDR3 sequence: CASSLGGTGKLETQYF. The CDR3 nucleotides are TGTGCCAGCAGCTTAGGCGGGACAGGCAAATTAGAGACCCAGTACTTC. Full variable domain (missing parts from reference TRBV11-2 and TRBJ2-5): EAGVAQSPRYKIIEKRQSVAFWCNPISGHATLYWYQQILGQGPKLLIQFQNNGVVDDSQLPKDRFSAERLKGVDSTLKIQPAKLEDSAVYLCASSLGGTGKLETQYFGPGTRLLVL.

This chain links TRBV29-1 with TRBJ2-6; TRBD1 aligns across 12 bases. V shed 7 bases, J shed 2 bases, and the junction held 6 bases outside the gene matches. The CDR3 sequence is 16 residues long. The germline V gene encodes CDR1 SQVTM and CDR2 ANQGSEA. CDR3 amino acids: CSAPGQGAPGANVLTF. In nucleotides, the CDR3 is TGCAGCGCTCCGGGACAGGGGGCACCTGGGGCCAACGTCCTGACTTTC.

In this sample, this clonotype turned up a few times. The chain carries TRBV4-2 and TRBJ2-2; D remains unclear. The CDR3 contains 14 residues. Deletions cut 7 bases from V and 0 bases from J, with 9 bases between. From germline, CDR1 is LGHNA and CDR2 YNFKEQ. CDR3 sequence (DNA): TGTGCCAGCAACCGGGTGTCGAACACCGGGGAGCTGTTTTTT. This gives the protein CASNRVSNTGELFF.

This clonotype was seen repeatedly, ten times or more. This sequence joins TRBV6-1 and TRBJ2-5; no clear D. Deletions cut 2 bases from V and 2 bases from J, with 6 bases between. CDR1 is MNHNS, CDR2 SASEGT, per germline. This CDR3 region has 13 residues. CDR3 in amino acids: CASSETRQETQYF. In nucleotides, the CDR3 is TGTGCCAGCAGTGAAACCAGGCAAGAGACCCAGTACTTC.

CDR3 in DNA: TGCAGCGCAACCTCCAGACTAGCGGCTACTAAGCAGTTCTTC. Translation gives CSATSRLAATKQFF. The chain uses TRBV29-1 and TRBJ2-1, with 9 bases lining up with TRBD2. V shed 7 bases, J shed 11 bases, and the junction held 15 bases outside the gene matches. CDR3 size: 14 residues. Germline CDR1 reads SQVTM; CDR2 reads ANQGSEA.

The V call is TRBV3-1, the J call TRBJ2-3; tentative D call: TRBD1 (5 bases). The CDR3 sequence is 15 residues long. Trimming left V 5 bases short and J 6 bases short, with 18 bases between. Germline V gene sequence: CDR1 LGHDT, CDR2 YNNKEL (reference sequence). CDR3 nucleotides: TGTGCCAGCAGCATAAATCTTTCAGGGATGGATACGCAGTATTTT. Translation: CASSINLSGMDTQYF.

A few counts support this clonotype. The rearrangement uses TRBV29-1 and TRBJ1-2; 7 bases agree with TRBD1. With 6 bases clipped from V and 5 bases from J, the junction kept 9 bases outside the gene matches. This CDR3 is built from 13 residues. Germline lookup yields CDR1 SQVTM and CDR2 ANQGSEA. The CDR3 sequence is CSVEGPGGYGYTF. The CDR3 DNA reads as TGCAGCGTCGAGGGGCCAGGGGGTTATGGCTACACCTTC. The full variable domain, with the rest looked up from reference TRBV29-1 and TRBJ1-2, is SAVISQKPSRDICQRGTSLTIQCQVDSQVTMMFWYRQQPGQSLTLIATANQGSEATYESGFVIDKFPISRPNLTFSTLTVSNMSPEDSSIYLCSVEGPGGYGYTFGSGTRLTVV.